Each of the 29 T cell receptor beta chains below was sequenced from the same sample in a study of shared clonotypes between healthy human individuals. Sequencing was performed with immunoSEQ multiplex PCR; in TCRdb, only in-frame clones are kept and a portion is missing. The table records a few million clones, approximately 95% of them present only once. Sequenced sample: naive CD4+ T cells from PBMCs. This sample's subset: CD45RA+ positively selected. These receptors were collected from a man aged 18 to 29 in good health. Some clones in this sample may be carry-over from other donors' samples.

The chain links TRBV9 to TRBJ1-4; D unresolved. Trimming pared 3 bases from V and 3 bases from J, leaving 18 bases between. The CDR3 loop spans 17 amino acids. The V gene's germline CDR1 is SGDLS and CDR2 YYNGEE. The CDR3 loop is CASSAGLRARANEKLFF. The CDR3 DNA reads TGTGCCAGCAGCGCCGGGTTGCGAGCGAGAGCTAATGAAAAACTGTTTTTT.

The count of this clone is one. V gene TRBV2 combines with J gene TRBJ2-5; 15 bases map to TRBD2. J lost 4 bases, V lost 6 bases, and 3 bases had no gene match. Germline V gene data show CDR1 as SNHLY and CDR2 as FYNNEI. The CDR3 is 15 residues long. CDR3 protein: CASREGLAGGETQYF. In DNA, the CDR3 is TGTGCCAGCAGAGAGGGACTAGCGGGAGGAGAGACCCAGTACTTC.

This clone appeared a single time. V usage is TRBV5-4 and J usage is TRBJ2-1; TRBD2 agrees at 8 bases. CDR3 length: 15 residues. J lost 8 bases, V lost 4 bases, and 11 bases had no gene match. Germline V gene sequence: CDR1 SGHNT, CDR2 YYREEE (reference sequence). The chain's CDR3 is CASSPPGTSIHEQFF. The CDR3 nucleotides are TGTGCCAGCAGCCCGCCCGGGACTAGTATCCATGAGCAGTTCTTC.

V and J are TRBV2 and TRBJ2-7; D may be TRBD1 or TRBD2 (6 bases each). CDR3 length: 14 residues. Germline loops: CDR1 SNHLY, CDR2 FYNNEI. V lost 3 bases to trimming and J lost 7 bases, with 16 bases between them. The CDR3 DNA is TGTGCCAGCAGTGATCTGAGGGGGAGGTGGGAGCAGTACTTC. Encoded protein: CASSDLRGRWEQYF.

In the case of this clone: Other DNA sequences in this sample translate to the same CDR3. The genes are TRBV6-1 and TRBJ1-1, with D hard to call. The germline gives CDR1 MNHNS, CDR2 SASEGT. Between the trimmed V and J ends, which lost 4 bases and 5 bases, there was a span of 8 bases. CDR3 length: 12 residues. The CDR3 here is CASSGHGTEAFF. The CDR3 DNA sequence: TGTGCCAGCAGTGGACATGGTACTGAAGCTTTCTTT.

The rearrangement links TRBV7-3 to TRBJ1-4; tentatively, D is TRBD1 (5 bases). Germline CDR1 reads SGHTA; CDR2 reads FQGTGA. V was shortened by 5 bases and J by 7 bases, with 23 bases between the two germline ends. The CDR3 spans 17 residues. CDR3 protein: CASSPYLFSGWGEKLFF. CDR3 nucleotide sequence: TGTGCCAGCAGCCCCTACTTATTTTCAGGGTGGGGTGAAAAACTGTTTTTT.

This clone was seen only once. The chain has TRBV18 and TRBJ2-7, with D possibly being TRBD1 or TRBD2 (5 bases each). Deletions cut 1 base from V and 4 bases from J, with 11 bases between. The germline V gene encodes CDR1 KGHSH and CDR2 LQKENI. This CDR3 has 14 amino acids. In nucleotides, the CDR3 is TGTGCCAGCTCACCACGAATCGGGGCTTACGAGCAGTACTTC. Translated: CASSPRIGAYEQYF.

The chain employs TRBV9 and TRBJ2-1, with 15 bases identical to TRBD2. Germline V gives CDR1 SGDLS, CDR2 YYNGEE. The CDR3 has 17 residues. J lost 6 bases, V lost 3 bases, and 7 bases had no gene match. The CDR3 region is CASSGWTSGRDGNEQFF. In nucleotides, the CDR3 is TGTGCCAGCAGCGGCTGGACTAGCGGGAGGGATGGCAATGAGCAGTTCTTC.

The chain carries TRBV6-6 and TRBJ2-1; 10 nucleotides match TRBD1. V shed 7 bases and J 9 bases; nucleotides not matched to a gene: 12. Looked up from germline, CDR1 is MNHNY and CDR2 is SVGAGI (reference sequence). The CDR3 covers 15 residues. This chain's CDR3 is CASTTAGTGAAEQFF. The CDR3 DNA follows: TGTGCCAGCACCACCGCGGGGACAGGGGCCGCTGAGCAGTTCTTC.

V is TRBV5-1 and J is TRBJ1-6, with D maybe TRBD1 (5 bases). The CDR3 runs 12 residues. Trimming pared 4 bases from V and 11 bases from J, leaving 10 bases between. The V gene's germline CDR1 is SGHRS and CDR2 YFSETQ. The chain's CDR3 is CASSGGYPPLHF. CDR3 DNA sequence: TGCGCCAGCAGCGGGGGGTATCCACCCCTCCACTTT.

This chain connects TRBV20-1 to TRBJ2-3; no definite D call. The CDR3 consists of 11 residues. Looked up from germline, CDR1 is DFQATT and CDR2 is SNEGSKA (reference sequence). Trimming left V 3 bases short and J 2 bases short, with 3 bases between. This chain's CDR3 is CSASATDTQYF. DNA for the CDR3: TGCAGTGCTAGCGCCACAGATACGCAGTATTTT.

This chain links TRBV7-2 with TRBJ2-2, with TRBD2 matching 8 bases. The length of the CDR3 is 16 residues. Germline V gene sequence: CDR1 SGHTA, CDR2 FQGNSA. The V and J ends lost 5 bases and 6 bases, in that order; junction bases with no gene match: 11. For the CDR3, the DNA is TGTGCCAGCAGCCCTCTCGGTAGCGGGACCCCCGGGGAGCTGTTTTTT. This gives the protein CASSPLGSGTPGELFF.

The CDR3 sequence is CASRHLASPNTGELFF. In nucleotides, the CDR3 is TGTGCCAGCAGACATCTAGCGTCCCCGAACACCGGGGAGCTGTTTTTT. The gene calls are TRBV28 and TRBJ2-2; possible D gene TRBD2, 6 bases. The germline CDR1 and CDR2 sequences are MDHEN and SYDVKM. The V end was cut by 6 bases, the J end by 0 bases, with 14 bases between. CDR3 length equals 16 residues.

The chain employs TRBV7-7 and TRBJ1-1; possibly TRBD1 for D (6 bases). The germline gives CDR1 SSHAT, CDR2 FNYEAQ (reference sequence). V lost 2 bases and J 9 bases, leaving 25 bases between the germline ends. This CDR3 is built from 17 residues. CDR3 sequence (DNA): TGTGCCAGCAGCTTATTGAACTATAAATTGACAGGCGACAAAGCTTTCTTT. This translates into CASSLLNYKLTGDKAFF.

The chain employs TRBV9 and TRBJ1-2; D unresolved. Trimming shortened V by 4 bases and J by 6 bases, and 19 bases separated the two germline ends. The CDR3 extends over 15 amino acids. Germline V gene sequence: CDR1 SGDLS, CDR2 YYNGEE. CDR3 in DNA: TGTGCCAGCAGCCCCCGGCTGGGTCAACTACATGGCTACACCTTC. Protein sequence: CASSPRLGQLHGYTF.

The chain links TRBV5-4 to TRBJ2-2; 7 positions match TRBD2. CDR1 is SGHNT and CDR2 is YYREEE in the germline V gene (reference sequence). The junction had 12 bases not matched to a gene; V was cut back by 4 bases and J by 6 bases. CDR3 size: 16 residues. This CDR3 reads CASSQAAGDSAGELFF. The CDR3 bases are TGTGCCAGCAGCCAAGCGGCGGGAGACTCGGCCGGGGAGCTGTTTTTT.

About this clone itself: This same CDR3 is encoded by further DNA sequences in the sample. V usage is TRBV5-1 and J usage is TRBJ2-3; 9 bases line up with TRBD1. The CDR3 covers 14 residues. V shed 4 bases and J 3 bases; nucleotides not matched to a gene: 3. Germline V gene lookup returns CDR1 SGHRS and CDR2 YFSETQ. Here the CDR3 reads CASSPGQGTDTQYF. Here the CDR3 DNA reads TGCGCCAGCAGCCCAGGACAGGGGACAGATACGCAGTATTTT.

This chain connects TRBV6-1 to TRBJ2-7; 12 positions agree with TRBD2. From germline, CDR1 is MNHNS and CDR2 SASEGT. The ends lost 1 base at V and 7 bases at J; junction bases unmatched: 17. CDR3 length equals 19 residues. Here the CDR3 DNA reads TGTGCCAGCAGTGAAGGATCACCTGGTGCCTGGACTAGCGGGATTGAGCAGTACTTC. This translates into CASSEGSPGAWTSGIEQYF.

This clone has a handful of counts. Additional DNA sequences in this sample encode the identical CDR3. The chain couples TRBV9 to TRBJ2-5, with unresolved D. CDR3 length: 12 amino acids. CDR1 and CDR2 from the germline V gene are SGDLS and YYNGEE. Trimming removed 0 bases at V and 1 base at J, with 1 base between. CDR3 residues: CASSVGQETQYF. In nucleotides, the CDR3 is TGTGCCAGCAGCGTAGGCCAAGAGACCCAGTACTTC.

The chain combines TRBV5-1 with TRBJ2-5; unclear D gene. The germline V and J ends were trimmed by 3 bases and 5 bases, with 14 bases remaining between them. Germline V gene lookup returns CDR1 SGHRS and CDR2 YFSETQ. The CDR3 has 14 residues. CDR3: CASSSSSTVETQYF. CDR3 nucleotides: TGCGCCAGCAGCTCTTCCTCTACAGTGGAGACCCAGTACTTC.

The chain carries TRBV6-6 and TRBJ1-1; tentative D call: TRBD1 (6 bases). The CDR3 totals 16 residues. The V end was cut by 3 bases, the J end by 4 bases, with 18 bases between. Germline assignment: CDR1 MNHNY and CDR2 SVGAGI (reference sequence). The CDR3 bases are TGTGCCAGCAGTTATGATGGTGGGGGGCGAGGCACTGAAGCTTTCTTT. It codes for CASSYDGGGRGTEAFF.

The chain recombines TRBV10-3 with TRBJ2-1; D is perhaps TRBD2 (5 bases). From germline, CDR1 is ENHRY and CDR2 SYGVKD. V gave up 6 bases and J gave up 8 bases, with 11 bases separating them. The CDR3 is made up of 12 amino acids. The CDR3 nucleotides are TGTGCCATCAGCCAATCGCGGGATGAGCAGTTCTTC. This sequence encodes CAISQSRDEQFF.

A word on this clone: One end of the junction varies from germline; a read error may be responsible. The chain combines TRBV29-1 with TRBJ2-1; 7 bases line up with TRBD2. Germline CDR1 SQVTM, CDR2 ANQGSEA. This CDR3 has 14 residues. CDR3 nucleotide sequence: TGTGTATCTCGGACTACGAATGGGGGGGATGAGCAGTTCTTC. Translated, it gives CVSRTTNGGDEQFF.

This clone was seen once. The CDR3 DNA sequence: TGTGCCAGCAGTCTGGACTTACGAGGACTGTTTTTT. It codes for CASSLDLRGLFF. The rearrangement links TRBV28 to TRBJ1-4; no reliable D call. The V gene's germline CDR1 is MDHEN and CDR2 SYDVKM. The CDR3 length is 12 residues. V lost 5 bases, J lost 13 bases, and 14 bases lay in between.

The genes are TRBV6-5 and TRBJ2-5; D is unclear. Trimming pared 6 bases from V and 4 bases from J, leaving 9 bases between. CDR3 length equals 12 residues. CDR1 and CDR2 (germline): MNHEY, SVGAGI. The CDR3 loop reads CASSAGLETQYF. The CDR3 DNA sequence: TGTGCCAGCAGCGCTGGCCTAGAGACCCAGTACTTC.

This chain uses TRBV6-5 with TRBJ1-4; a weak D match, TRBD1 (5 bases). CDR3 size: 13 residues. CDR1 and CDR2 (germline): MNHEY, SVGAGI. Trimming shortened V by 6 bases and J by 7 bases, and 12 bases separated the two germline ends. The CDR3 DNA follows: TGTGCCAGCAGAGGCCCGGGACGTGAAAAACTGTTTTTT. Protein product: CASRGPGREKLFF.

CDR3 bases: TGTGCCAGCAAAAGGGACCTTAGCACAGATACGCAGTATTTT. Protein: CASKRDLSTDTQYF. The chain combines TRBV2 with TRBJ2-3; D assignment may be TRBD1 or TRBD2 (5 bases each). Trimming took 7 bases from V and 0 from J, leaving 11 bases between them. Germline V lookup: CDR1 SNHLY, CDR2 FYNNEI. The CDR3 runs 14 residues.

This clone has just one count. The chain joins TRBV10-1 to TRBJ2-1; D perhaps matches TRBD1 (6 bases). Trimming took off 4 bases at V and 8 bases at J, with 18 bases between the two ends. Looked up from germline, CDR1 is WNHNN and CDR2 is SYGVQD (reference sequence). This CDR3 has 15 amino acids. CDR3 DNA: TGCGCCAGCAGTGCAGGGGACGGGTTGCGGGATGAGCAGTTCTTC. Protein product: CASSAGDGLRDEQFF.

In DNA, the CDR3 is TGTGCCATCAGTGTCGGTTCTCAGGGAAAACTGTTTTTT. Translating gives CAISVGSQGKLFF. The J gene is TRBJ1-4, the V gene TRBV10-3; the D gene is possibly TRBD1 (5 bases). The CDR3 spans 13 residues. The V end was cut by 4 bases, the J end by 10 bases, with 13 bases between. CDR1 and CDR2 (germline): ENHRY, SYGVKD.